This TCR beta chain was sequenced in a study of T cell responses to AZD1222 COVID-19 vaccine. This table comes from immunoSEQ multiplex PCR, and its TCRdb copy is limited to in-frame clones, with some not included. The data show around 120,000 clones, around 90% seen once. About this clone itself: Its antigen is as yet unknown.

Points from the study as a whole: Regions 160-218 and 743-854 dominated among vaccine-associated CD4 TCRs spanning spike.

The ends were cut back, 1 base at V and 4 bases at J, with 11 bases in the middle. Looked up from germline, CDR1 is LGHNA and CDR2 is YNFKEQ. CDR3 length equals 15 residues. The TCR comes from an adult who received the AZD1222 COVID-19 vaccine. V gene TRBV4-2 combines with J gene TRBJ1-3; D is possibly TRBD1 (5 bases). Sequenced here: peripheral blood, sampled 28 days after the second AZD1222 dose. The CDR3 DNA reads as TGTGCCAGCAGCCAAGGACAGTTAATCGGAAACACCATATATTTT. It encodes CASSQGQLIGNTIYF.